This TCR beta chain appears in the sequencing data of a study of T-cell memory formation after mild COVID-19. Study context: The two donors had largely donor-specific TCR clusters.

UMIs and sample barcodes were carried by the TCR alpha and TCR beta cDNA libraries that 5'RACE produced using constant-segment primers. TCRdb analysed the 5' RACE reads with MiXCR anew, one entry per CDR3 protein. This sample has 250,000 or so distinct CDR3 sequences, with approximately 19% found just once. Study-wide results and limits: Clones that contracted from day 15 to 85 had balanced CD4/CD8; later expanders were CD4+ biased.

This CDR3 spans 13 amino acids. V was cut by 8 bases and J by 7 bases, with 18 bases left in between. The germline gives CDR1 SQVTM, CDR2 ANQGSEA. This clonotype was found a few times. Its specificity is not known. Sequenced input: PBMCs or a T cell subset sorted from them (not recorded which). The rearrangement uses TRBV29-1 and TRBJ2-1; possibly TRBD1 or TRBD2 for D (7 bases each). This TCR came from a man aged 18 to 29 who had mild COVID-19 (a few samples of this study predate the infection). Cell type and time point are not known. Here the CDR3 reads CSSRGGGRNEQFF. The CDR3 bases are TGCAGCTCGCGGGGAGGGGGCCGAAATGAGCAGTTCTTC.